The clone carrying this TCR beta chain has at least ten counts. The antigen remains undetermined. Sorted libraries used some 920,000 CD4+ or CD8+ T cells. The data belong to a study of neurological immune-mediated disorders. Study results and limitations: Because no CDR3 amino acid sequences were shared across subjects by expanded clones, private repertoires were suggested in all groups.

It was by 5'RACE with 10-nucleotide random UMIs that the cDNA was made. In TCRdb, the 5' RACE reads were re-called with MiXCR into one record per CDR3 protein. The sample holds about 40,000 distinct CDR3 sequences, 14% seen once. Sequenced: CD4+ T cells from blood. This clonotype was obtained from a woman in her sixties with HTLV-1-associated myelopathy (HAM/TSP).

The CDR3 protein is CASSESTGVHYGYTF. CDR3 DNA: TGTGCCAGCAGTGAATCAACTGGGGTCCACTATGGCTACACCTTC. The chain combines TRBV25-1 with TRBJ1-2; D remains unclear. Between the trimmed V and J ends, which lost 1 base and 3 bases, there was a span of 12 bases. Germline-derived CDR1 and CDR2 are MGHDK and SYGVNS. The CDR3 contains 15 residues.